The sequence of this T cell receptor beta chain was determined in a study of PD-1 blockade in classical Hodgkin lymphoma. Points from the study as a whole: When nivolumab was started under 1 year after ASCT, patients were excluded. At baseline, newly diagnosed patients reportedly showed less TCR diversity than healthy donors. Before treatment, complete responders showed about the same diversity as newly diagnosed patients.

The time point denotes: cycle 4 day 1 (C4D1), after about 6 weeks of nivolumab. All patients relapsed after autologous stem cell transplantation, and brentuximab vedotin exposure varied. CD4+ T cells were purified from thawed PBMCs by magnetic negative selection. Reported best responses ranged across complete response, partial response or progressive disease. The CDR3 runs to 13 residues. V was pared by 0 bases and J by 3 bases, with 5 bases between. Germline V CDR1 and CDR2: LGHNT, FRNRAP. The data were produced by immunoSEQ multiplex PCR, yet TCRdb's version contains in-frame clones alone and is incomplete. The sample carries 25,000 to 35,000 clones, about 88% recorded once. Notes on this clone: Its antigen is currently unknown.

The TCR comes from a human donor with classical Hodgkin lymphoma. The chain uses TRBV12-5 and TRBJ1-1; no clear D gene. The material sequenced was CD4+ T cells from blood, taken before the fourth cycle of nivolumab. The CDR3 DNA reads TGTGCTAGTGGTTTGGTACGGGACACTGAAGCTTTCTTT. Protein: CASGLVRDTEAFF.